This T cell receptor (beta chain) is drawn from a study of CD8 T cells in ankylosing spondylitis. Study-level findings and limits: Researchers reportedly found disease-linked clones significantly enriched in matched ankylosing spondylitis synovial fluid.

This CDR3 is built from 17 residues. Germline CDR1 is LGHNA and CDR2 is YNFKEQ. V was trimmed by 3 bases and J by 3 bases, leaving 19 bases between them. TCRdb itself ran the 5' RACE reads through MiXCR, one entry per CDR3 protein. The table has approximately 350,000 distinct CDR3 sequences, approximately 22% seen once; the top ten hold about 12%. As for this clonotype: Its cognate antigen is unknown.

The receptor was isolated from a male donor with ankylosing spondylitis or in good health (not recorded which). The chain uses TRBV4-2 and TRBJ2-3, with D perhaps assigned TRBD1 or TRBD2 (5 bases each). The material sequenced was blood, either unsorted or a sorted T cell fraction (not recorded which). CDR3 protein: CASSQAWDGWVTDTQYF. The CDR3 DNA reads as TGTGCCAGCAGCCAGGCCTGGGACGGGTGGGTAACAGATACGCAGTATTTT.